Each of the 8 T cell receptor beta chains below was sequenced from the same sample in a study of T cells in Graves' hyperthyroidism and ophthalmopathy. RNA transcripts provided the source from which TCR beta CDR3 regions were amplified. When the TCR CDR3 underwent first-round RT-PCR, the HTBI primer set was used. Each CDR3 protein gets one entry after TCRdb re-called the multiplex PCR reads with MiXCR. The data contain fewer than 600,000 distinct CDR3 sequences, over 13% of them singletons. The sequencing sample was made of blood. All receptors derive from a woman between 18 and 29 years old with Graves' hyperthyroidism.

The genes are TRBV30 and TRBJ2-7; D gene uncertain. The CDR3 is 12 amino acids. The germline gives CDR1 GTSNPN, CDR2 SVGIG (reference sequence). The V end was cut by 2 bases, the J end by 4 bases, with 9 bases between. The CDR3 DNA sequence: TGTGCCTGGAGTAGAATAGCTTACGAGCAGTACTTC. Protein sequence: CAWSRIAYEQYF.

As to this clonotype: A much larger clone lies one base from this, so it may be a read error. The J gene is TRBJ2-2, the V gene TRBV12-3 or TRBV12-4, with 12 bases lining up with TRBD2. The CDR3 length is 16 residues. CDR3 loop: CAGSFLAGGPGGELFF. The CDR3 coding sequence is TGTGCCGGCAGTTTTCTAGCGGGAGGGCCGGGCGGGGAGCTGTTTTTT.

This clonotype was counted at least ten times. The CDR3 protein is CSAREQGADTEAFF. In DNA form, the CDR3 reads TGCAGTGCTAGGGAACAGGGGGCCGACACTGAAGCTTTCTTT. The chain uses TRBV20-1 and TRBJ1-1; 9 positions agree with TRBD1. Germline V gene data show CDR1 as DFQATT and CDR2 as SNEGSKA (reference sequence). This CDR3 has 14 amino acids. V was clipped by 3 bases and J by 3 bases; unmatched bases: 5.

This clonotype appeared many times. The CDR3 protein is CASSLTGSSGANVLTF. In DNA form, the CDR3 reads TGTGCCAGCAGCTTAACAGGGAGCTCTGGGGCCAACGTCCTGACTTTC. This chain links TRBV11-2 with TRBJ2-6, with a tentative D call TRBD1 (6 bases). The CDR3 loop spans 16 amino acids. Germline CDR1 is SGHAT and CDR2 is FQNNGV. V was shortened by 2 bases and J by 0 bases, with 8 bases between the two germline ends.

This clonotype appeared many times. V usage is TRBV11-3 and J usage is TRBJ1-3; perhaps TRBD1 as D (5 bases). V was trimmed by 5 bases and J by 0 bases, leaving 14 bases between them. CDR1 is SGHNT and CDR2 is YENEEA in the germline V gene. This CDR3 has 16 amino acids. The CDR3 bases are TGTGCCAGCAGCATCGGGACCTTGCCCTCTGGAAACACCATATATTTT. Protein sequence: CASSIGTLPSGNTIYF.

This clonotype was picked up many times. The chain links TRBV11-2 to TRBJ1-6; D might be TRBD1 (5 bases). The V gene's germline CDR1 is SGHAT and CDR2 FQNNGV. This CDR3 has 16 amino acids. Trimming removed 6 bases at V and 4 bases at J, with 16 bases between. Written as DNA, the CDR3 is TGTGCCAGCAGTCAAATCGCGGGACCGTATAATTCACCCCTCCACTTT. Protein: CASSQIAGPYNSPLHF.

This clonotype was recorded many times. This chain joins TRBV10-3 and TRBJ2-3; TRBD1 might be the D (6 bases). Trimming left V 1 base short and J 2 bases short, with 7 bases between. Germline CDR1 ENHRY, CDR2 SYGVKD. The CDR3 length is 14 residues. This chain's CDR3 is CAISEWDTTDTQYF. The CDR3 coding sequence is TGTGCCATCAGTGAGTGGGACACCACAGATACGCAGTATTTT.

CDR3 in DNA: TGTGCCATCAGAGGGGCGAGCGCTCAAGAGACCCAGTACTTC. This translates into CAIRGASAQETQYF. V is TRBV10-3 and J is TRBJ2-5, with D perhaps matching TRBD1 (5 bases). The CDR3 is 14 amino acids. Trimming removed 6 bases from V and 2 bases from J, with 13 bases in between. Germline assignment: CDR1 ENHRY and CDR2 SYGVKD.